These 29 T cell receptor beta chains were sequenced from one sample in a study of neurological immune-mediated disorders. TCRdb reprocessed the 5' RACE reads with MiXCR, giving one entry per CDR3 protein. This table holds more than 15,000 distinct CDR3 sequences, 2.6% found once. Sample: PBMCs. These receptors originate from a woman under 30 with multiple sclerosis.

This clonotype was recorded at least ten times. V gene TRBV6-6 combines with J gene TRBJ2-3; TRBD2 aligns across 7 bases. The germline gives CDR1 MNHNY, CDR2 SVGAGI (reference sequence). The CDR3 runs 13 residues. J lost 0 bases, V lost 8 bases, and 2 bases had no gene match. The DNA of the CDR3 is TGTGCCAGCCGAGCGGGAAGCACAGATACGCAGTATTTT. Translating it yields CASRAGSTDTQYF.

Only a few counts were recorded for this clonotype. This chain uses TRBV5-1 with TRBJ2-3; D is undetermined. Germline V lookup: CDR1 SGHRS, CDR2 YFSETQ. The CDR3 extends over 12 amino acids. V was pared by 3 bases and J by 5 bases, with 7 bases between. The CDR3 spells CASSSPGDTQYF. The CDR3 coding sequence is TGCGCCAGCAGCTCCCCGGGAGATACGCAGTATTTT.

This clonotype was seen ten or more times. The V call is TRBV20-1, the J call TRBJ2-1; no definite D call. The germline V gene encodes CDR1 DFQATT and CDR2 SNEGSKA (reference sequence). The V end was cut by 5 bases, the J end by 9 bases, with 11 bases between. The CDR3 contains 11 residues. The CDR3 coding sequence is TGCAGTGCTGTTGACGTACCTGAGCAGTTCTTC. The encoded protein is CSAVDVPEQFF.

This clonotype was recorded at least ten times. V gene TRBV5-6 combines with J gene TRBJ2-1, with 8 positions matching TRBD2. Germline V CDR1 and CDR2: SGHDT, YYEEEE. The CDR3 is 13 residues long. The trim removed 5 bases at V and 8 bases at J, leaving 6 bases unmatched. The CDR3 is CASRREGGDEQFF. The CDR3 bases are TGTGCCAGCAGACGGGAGGGAGGGGATGAGCAGTTCTTC.

This clonotype has ten or more counts. The chain uses TRBV11-2 and TRBJ2-1; D ambiguous. V shed 6 bases and J shed 8 bases, with 17 bases lying between them. This CDR3 spans 14 amino acids. Germline V gives CDR1 SGHAT, CDR2 FQNNGV. Written as DNA, the CDR3 is TGTGCCAGCAGTCCGGCCGGACGGATCTATGAGCAGTTCTTC. It yields the protein CASSPAGRIYEQFF.

The table lists this clonotype with many counts. This chain links TRBV7-9 with TRBJ2-5; D gene uncertain. Trimming took 1 base from V and 6 from J, leaving 3 bases between them. This CDR3 is built from 11 residues. Per germline, CDR1 SEHNR and CDR2 FQNEAQ (reference sequence). The CDR3 protein is CASSLGKTQYF. CDR3 nucleotide sequence: TGTGCCAGCAGCTTAGGGAAGACCCAGTACTTC.

In this sample, this clonotype turned up many times. CDR3: CSADHSDGTQYF. The CDR3 coding sequence is TGCAGTGCTGACCATAGTGACGGTACGCAGTATTTT. The chain is built from TRBV20-1 and TRBJ2-3; D not certain. The CDR3 is 12 residues long. In germline, CDR1 is DFQATT, CDR2 SNEGSKA (reference sequence). The V and J ends lost 5 bases and 8 bases respectively, with 14 bases between them.

The sample holds many counts of this clonotype. The V call is TRBV5-1, the J call TRBJ2-1; D remains ambiguous. The ends were cut back, 0 bases at V and 4 bases at J, with 11 bases in the middle. The CDR3 spans 15 residues. The V gene's germline CDR1 is SGHRS and CDR2 YFSETQ. CDR3 residues: CASSLADFQYNEQFF. CDR3 DNA sequence: TGCGCCAGCAGCTTGGCCGACTTCCAATACAATGAGCAGTTCTTC.

This clonotype was found many times. V usage is TRBV10-2 and J usage is TRBJ1-5, with TRBD1 identical over 8 bases. V shed 6 bases and J 5 bases; nucleotides not matched to a gene: 12. Germline CDR1 WSHSY, CDR2 SAAADI. The CDR3 sequence is 16 residues long. The CDR3 DNA reads as TGCGCCAGCAGCTCGACAGGGGATGTTCGTGATCAGCCCCAGCATTTT. Its translation is CASSSTGDVRDQPQHF.

This clonotype was picked up many times. J is TRBJ1-5 and V is TRBV20-1; TRBD1 matches at 9 bases. CDR1 DFQATT and CDR2 SNEGSKA come from the germline V gene (reference sequence). The CDR3 spans 15 residues. V was pared by 5 bases and J by 4 bases, with 9 bases of the junction left unmatched. The DNA of the CDR3 is TGCAGTGCTGATACAGGGGGCTATGAGAATCAGCCCCAGCATTTT. Encoded protein: CSADTGGYENQPQHF.

This clonotype was counted many times. This chain links TRBV10-3 with TRBJ1-2; 8 nucleotides line up with TRBD1. Germline values: CDR1 ENHRY, CDR2 SYGVKD. This CDR3 has 15 amino acids. V shed 4 bases, J shed 7 bases, and the junction held 11 bases outside the gene matches. The CDR3 coding sequence is TGTGCCATCAGTGTTACCTCAGGGGGCGAATCTGGCTACACCTTC. Protein: CAISVTSGGESGYTF.

This clonotype was seen at least ten times. J is TRBJ2-5 and V is TRBV18; no reliable D call. The germline CDR1 and CDR2 sequences are KGHSH and LQKENI. Trimming took off 3 bases at V and 0 bases at J, with 8 bases between the two ends. CDR3 size: 14 residues. The CDR3 here is CASSPSRNQETQYF. CDR3 sequence (DNA): TGTGCCAGCTCACCTTCCAGAAACCAAGAGACCCAGTACTTC.

This clonotype has a count of ten or more. The chain recombines TRBV21-1 with TRBJ1-1; the DNA was not compared with TRBD1, the D call given in the table. TRBV21-1 is a known pseudogene. This CDR3 is 18 amino acids long. The CDR3, as DNA: TGTGCCAGCAGCAAACCCAAACCCCTACAGGGGACGAACACTGAAGCTTTCTTT. This gives the protein CASSKPKPLQGTNTEAFF.

This clonotype was counted many times. The chain recombines TRBV20-1 with TRBJ1-2, with no clear D. The CDR3 contains 11 residues. Germline CDR1 reads DFQATT; CDR2 reads SNEGSKA (reference sequence). V was shortened by 0 bases and J by 7 bases, with 6 bases between the two germline ends. The CDR3 sequence is CSARDWAGYTF. In nucleotides, the CDR3 is TGCAGTGCTAGAGATTGGGCTGGCTACACCTTC.

This clonotype has at least ten counts. The V call is TRBV3-1, the J call TRBJ2-3; no clear D. The CDR3 runs 13 residues. CDR1 and CDR2 (germline): LGHDT, YNNKEL (reference sequence). V dropped 5 bases and J dropped 1 base, with 7 bases sitting between them. In nucleotides, the CDR3 is TGTGCCAGCAGCTCCAGAGGCACAGATACGCAGTATTTT. Residues: CASSSRGTDTQYF.

This clonotype was picked up many times. This CDR3 is CASSLNYAGELFF. CDR3 bases: TGTGCCAGCAGCTTAAATTATGCCGGGGAGCTGTTTTTT. The V and J genes are TRBV7-6 and TRBJ2-2; unclear D gene. CDR3 size: 13 residues. Germline V lookup: CDR1 SGHVS, CDR2 FNYEAQ. Trimming cost V 2 bases and J 6 bases, with 7 bases left between them.

This clonotype showed up many times. The chain links TRBV20-1 to TRBJ2-4, with D unresolved. CDR1 and CDR2 (germline): DFQATT, SNEGSKA (reference sequence). V lost 6 bases to trimming and J lost 5 bases, with 11 bases between them. CDR3 length equals 12 residues. The CDR3 nucleotides read TGCAGTGCATGGGGTGGTCAAAACATTCAGTACTTC. It is translated as CSAWGGQNIQYF.

Many counts were recorded for this clonotype. This chain links TRBV6-5 with TRBJ1-2; 9 bases agree with TRBD1. J lost 4 bases, V lost 2 bases, and 5 bases had no gene match. Per the germline V gene, CDR1 is MNHEY and CDR2 is SVGAGI. There are 15 residues in the CDR3. DNA for the CDR3: TGTGCCAGCAGTTACGGGACAGGGTTCCGCTATGGCTACACCTTC. Translation: CASSYGTGFRYGYTF.

At least ten counts were recorded for this clonotype. The rearrangement links TRBV7-9 to TRBJ2-5; 7 bases match TRBD1. V lost 5 bases to trimming and J lost 1 base; unmatched junction nucleotides: 10. From germline, CDR1 is SEHNR and CDR2 FQNEAQ (reference sequence). This CDR3 spans 16 amino acids. This chain's CDR3 is CASSTPRGQLQETQYF. The CDR3 nucleotides are TGTGCCAGCAGCACCCCCCGGGGACAGCTCCAAGAGACCCAGTACTTC.

In its sample, this clonotype ranks as medium-sized. This chain uses TRBV7-9 with TRBJ2-1; TRBD2 matches at 8 bases. Trimming took 2 bases from V and 2 from J; bases not matched to a gene: 2. Germline loops: CDR1 SEHNR, CDR2 FQNEAQ (reference sequence). The CDR3 has 15 amino acids. CDR3 in DNA: TGTGCCAGCAGCTTACCGGGAGGGCCCTACAATGAGCAGTTCTTC. Its translation is CASSLPGGPYNEQFF. The full variable domain, completed using reference TRBV7-9 and TRBJ2-1, is DTGVSQNPRHKITKRGQNVTFRCDPISEHNRLYWYRQTLGQGPEFLTYFQNEAQLEKSRLLSDRFSAERPKGSFSTLEIQRTEQGDSAMYLCASSLPGGPYNEQFFGPGTRLTVL.

This clonotype was seen a handful of times. The chain recombines TRBV7-2 with TRBJ1-1, with D possibly being TRBD1 (6 bases). The CDR3 length is 15 residues. The germline V gene has CDR1 SGHTA and CDR2 FQGNSA. V dropped 4 bases and J dropped 1 base, with 13 bases sitting between them. The CDR3 loop reads CASSSGQMTNTEAFF. The CDR3 DNA is TGTGCCAGCAGCTCCGGACAGATGACGAACACTGAAGCTTTCTTT.

This clonotype was seen repeatedly, ten times or more. At one boundary the junction diverges from the germline segment, which might be a read error. DNA for the CDR3: TGTGCCAGCAGCTTGTTCATAGGGGGATTAGATCAGCCCCAGAATTTT. Residues: CASSLFIGGLDQPQNF. V usage is TRBV5-8 and J usage is TRBJ1-5; D perhaps matches TRBD1 (6 bases). The germline V gene encodes CDR1 SGHTS and CDR2 YDEGEE. The CDR3 runs 16 residues.

The chain employs TRBV6-5 and TRBJ2-2; 8 bases map to TRBD1. The J segment lost 8 bases and the V segment lost 6 bases, leaving 5 bases of the junction unmatched. Germline lookup yields CDR1 MNHEY and CDR2 SVGAGI. The CDR3 contains 13 residues. The CDR3 reads CASSSRGRGELFF. CDR3 DNA: TGTGCCAGCAGCTCCAGGGGGCGAGGGGAGCTGTTTTTT.

Within the sample, this clonotype is medium-sized. V is TRBV20-1 and J is TRBJ2-1, with D maybe TRBD1 (5 bases). Trimming removed 1 base at V and 8 bases at J, with 9 bases between. Germline CDR1 is DFQATT and CDR2 is SNEGSKA (reference sequence). There are 12 residues in the CDR3. CDR3 nucleotides: TGCAGTGCTAGAGCTCAGGGCGATGAGCAGTTCTTC. It translates to CSARAQGDEQFF.

This clonotype was seen ten or more times. The rearrangement joins TRBV3-1 to TRBJ2-3; D gene uncertain. Germline CDR1 LGHDT, CDR2 YNNKEL (reference sequence). The V and J ends lost 4 bases and 3 bases respectively, with 11 bases between them. The CDR3 totals 14 residues. The CDR3 coding sequence is TGTGCCAGCAGCCCTTCCCTGGTGACAGATACGCAGTATTTT. This codes for CASSPSLVTDTQYF.

This clonotype was detected a few times. The CDR3 DNA follows: TGTGCCAGCTCACCACCCGGACAAATTGGCTATGGCTACACCTTC. This encodes CASSPPGQIGYGYTF. V and J are TRBV18 and TRBJ1-2; TRBD1 might be the D (5 bases). This CDR3 contains 15 residues. The ends were cut back, 0 bases at V and 4 bases at J, with 12 bases in the middle. CDR1 is KGHSH, CDR2 LQKENI, per germline.

This clonotype showed up many times. The rearrangement links TRBV21-1 to TRBJ1-1; TRBD1, the D gene given by the table, was not confirmed from the DNA. TRBV21-1 is annotated as a pseudogene. The length of the CDR3 is 14 residues. The CDR3 DNA reads TGTGCCAGCAGCCCGATCAGGGAGCCTCAGGTGGATTTCTTT. Residues: CASSPIREPQVDFF.

This clonotype was counted at least ten times. The chain couples TRBV10-3 to TRBJ2-2; D may match TRBD1 or TRBD2 (5 bases each). Germline V gives CDR1 ENHRY, CDR2 SYGVKD. The ends were cut back, 2 bases at V and 4 bases at J, with 14 bases in the middle. This CDR3 is built from 16 residues. The CDR3 nucleotides are TGTGCCATCAGTGAGAGTAGGGGCGAGGGCACCGGGGAGCTGTTTTTT. Its protein is CAISESRGEGTGELFF.

This clonotype was picked up many times. The chain couples TRBV28 to TRBJ2-1; 8 nucleotides agree with TRBD1. CDR1 is MDHEN and CDR2 is SYDVKM in the germline V gene. The CDR3 contains 12 residues. V lost 2 bases to trimming and J lost 15 bases; unmatched junction nucleotides: 6. DNA for the CDR3: TGTGCCAGCAGTTTACCTAAGACAGGGGTGTTCTTC. Translating it yields CASSLPKTGVFF.